Shown below are 10 T cell receptor beta chains from a single sample sequenced in a study of blood T cell repertoires in COVID-19. TCRdb's copy holds only in-frame clones and misses some; the assay was immunoSEQ multiplex PCR. The table has some 77,000 clones, approximately 88% seen once; the top ten hold roughly 8.5%. Sequenced: peripheral blood. The receptors come from a man aged 30 to 45 with acute or convalescent COVID-19.

This clone was counted many times. The chain uses TRBV19 and TRBJ1-5; the match to TRBD1 covers 8 bases. V dropped 5 bases and J dropped 7; count of bases not matched to a gene: 4. Per germline, CDR1 LNHDA and CDR2 SQIVND (reference sequence). This CDR3 has 13 amino acids. CDR3 bases: TGTGCCAGTAGTTCCGCAGGGGGCCAGCCCCAGCATTTT. Protein: CASSSAGGQPQHF.

The rearrangement links TRBV5-8 to TRBJ2-5, with 10 bases aligning to TRBD1. V lost 0 bases to trimming and J lost 5 bases; unmatched junction nucleotides: 4. This CDR3 region has 15 residues. CDR1 and CDR2 (germline): SGHTS, YDEGEE. CDR3 region: CASSLADRGLETQYF. As DNA, the CDR3 is TGTGCCAGCAGCTTGGCTGACAGGGGGCTGGAGACCCAGTACTTC.

The rearrangement uses TRBV5-1 and TRBJ1-1; no clear D. V was cut by 1 base and J by 2 bases, with 6 bases left in between. CDR3 length equals 13 residues. CDR1 is SGHRS and CDR2 is YFSETQ in the germline V gene. Here the CDR3 reads CASSLTVNTEAFF. The CDR3 DNA is TGCGCCAGCAGCTTGACAGTTAACACTGAAGCTTTCTTT. Based on the CDR3 plus reference TRBV5-1 and TRBJ1-1, the full variable domain is KAGVTQTPRYLIKTRGQQVTLSCSPISGHRSVSWYQQTPGQGLQFLFEYFSETQRNKGNFPGRFSGRQFSNSRSEMNVSTLELGDSALYLCASSLTVNTEAFFGQGTRLTVV.

The chain couples TRBV6-2 or TRBV6-3 to TRBJ2-1, with 12 positions matching TRBD2. The CDR3 runs 17 residues. CDR1 is MNHEY, CDR2 SVGEGT, per germline. Germline trimming cut 2 bases from V and 8 bases from J; bases unmatched to any gene: 10. This chain's CDR3 is CASSYGALAGGPHEQFF. In nucleotides, the CDR3 is TGTGCCAGCAGTTACGGGGCTCTAGCGGGAGGGCCCCATGAGCAGTTCTTC.

The chain joins TRBV12-3 or TRBV12-4 to TRBJ2-1, with a possible D match to TRBD1 (5 bases). CDR3 length: 11 amino acids. V dropped 6 bases and J dropped 6 bases, with 6 bases sitting between them. In nucleotides, the CDR3 is TGTGCCAGCAGGGGGCGCAATGAGCAGTTCTTC. As protein: CASRGRNEQFF.

This clone was counted many times. The chain combines TRBV10-2 with TRBJ2-1; 9 bases fit TRBD2. Trimming cost V 6 bases and J 8 bases; bases outside gene matches: 8. The CDR3 has 14 amino acids. The germline CDR1 and CDR2 sequences are WSHSY and SAAADI. In nucleotides, the CDR3 is TGCGCCAGCAGAGACTTAGCGGGAGAGGATGAGCAGTTCTTC. This codes for CASRDLAGEDEQFF.

In nucleotides, the CDR3 is TGTGCCAGCAGCTTGGTTGAGGAGCTAGCGGGAGTTTCAGATACGCAGTATTTT. It codes for CASSLVEELAGVSDTQYF. The chain joins TRBV11-2 to TRBJ2-3; 10 bases map to TRBD2. In germline, CDR1 is SGHAT, CDR2 FQNNGV. V was clipped by 3 bases and J by 4 bases; unmatched bases: 13. The length of the CDR3 is 18 residues. The variable domain in full, completed from reference TRBV11-2 and TRBJ2-3, reads EAGVAQSPRYKIIEKRQSVAFWCNPISGHATLYWYQQILGQGPKLLIQFQNNGVVDDSQLPKDRFSAERLKGVDSTLKIQPAKLEDSAVYLCASSLVEELAGVSDTQYFGPGTRLTVL.

V usage is TRBV11-2 and J usage is TRBJ1-1; D may be TRBD1 (5 bases). This CDR3 has 14 residues. Germline V lookup: CDR1 SGHAT, CDR2 FQNNGV. Between the trimmed V and J ends, which lost 3 bases and 4 bases, there was a span of 12 bases. The CDR3 sequence: CASSFAGVATEAFF. The CDR3 nucleotides read TGTGCCAGCAGCTTTGCGGGGGTGGCCACTGAAGCTTTCTTT.

The rearrangement uses TRBV4-3 and TRBJ2-1; tentatively, D is TRBD2 (6 bases). The CDR3 runs 17 residues. Germline V gene sequence: CDR1 LGHNA, CDR2 YSLEER. V shed 0 bases and J shed 7 bases, with 19 bases lying between them. This CDR3 reads CASSQDKSGSTVNEQFF. In nucleotides, the CDR3 is TGCGCCAGCAGCCAAGATAAAAGCGGGTCAACTGTAAATGAGCAGTTCTTC.

The V gene is TRBV7-2, the J gene TRBJ2-1, with 8 nucleotides matching TRBD2. The CDR3 runs 16 residues. The V gene end was trimmed by 1 base and the J gene end by 5 bases; junction bases not matched to a gene: 7. The germline CDR1 and CDR2 sequences are SGHTA and FQGNSA. The CDR3 nucleotides read TGTGCCAGCAGCTTAGTCATAGCGGGACTTAACAATGAGCAGTTCTTC. Translated, it gives CASSLVIAGLNNEQFF.